This TCR beta chain stems from a study of blood T cells in healthy people across ages. Findings and caveats of the study: A roughly linear age-dependent decrease characterized TCR beta diversity per million T cells.

With respect to this clonotype: Its matching antigen is unknown.

Primed by a sample-barcoded 5' primer and a J-beta primer mix, a second PCR proceeded for about 7 to 11 cycles. Via MiXCR, TCRdb re-called the 5' RACE reads, giving one row per CDR3 protein. The sample yields some 890,000 distinct CDR3 sequences, about 28% seen once. The same specimen was also included in a second study, on T cells of mothers and their children. From that report: A few healthy Caucasian mothers, along with their six children, served as the donors. The TCR beta CDR3 read count exceeded 9 million for each mother and was about 3.1 million for each child.

This receptor was obtained from a woman aged 40 to 49 in good health. Sequencing was carried out using blood.

The CDR3 here is CAISDPGTGAGDEQFF. The CDR3 coding sequence is TGTGCCATCAGTGATCCCGGGACAGGGGCTGGGGATGAGCAGTTCTTC. The genes are TRBV10-3 and TRBJ2-1; 10 bases align to TRBD1. The CDR3 is 16 amino acids. V shed 3 bases and J 8 bases; nucleotides not matched to a gene: 10. The germline V gene has CDR1 ENHRY and CDR2 SYGVKD.